The rows below give T cell receptor beta chains drawn from one sample of a study of shared clonotypes between healthy human individuals. Produced via immunoSEQ multiplex PCR; TCRdb's table is partial and in-frame only. The sample includes more than 550,000 clones, about 91% of them seen just once. Sequenced input: naive CD8+ T cells sorted from blood. These receptor sequences come from a young man in good health. CDR3s include the opening cysteine and the closing phenylalanine or tryptophan. The D gene is left open where the match is weak. Only part of the rows carry a size: once, few, many, or a class if the clone is expanded.

j_call,v_call,clone_size,d_call,cdr3_length,cdr3_aa,cdr3_nt
TRBJ2-1,TRBV2,once,NA,13,CASLKSFRNEQFF,TGTGCCAGCCTCAAGTCCTTCCGCAATGAGCAGTTCTTC
TRBJ2-1,TRBV29-1,NA,TRBD1,15,CSAPRQGSSYNEQFF,TGCAGCGCTCCCCGACAGGGGAGCTCCTACAATGAGCAGTTCTTC
TRBJ2-3,TRBV9,NA,NA,15,CASSVRGGSTDTQYF,TGTGCCAGCAGCGTAAGAGGCGGGAGCACAGATACGCAGTATTTT
TRBJ1-2,TRBV5-6,NA,NA,12,CASSLTRANITF,TGTGCCAGCAGCTTAACGCGGGCAAATATCACCTTC
TRBJ2-3,TRBV7-9,NA,TRBD2,15,CASSPIAGGSDTQYF,TGTGCCAGCAGCCCCATAGCGGGAGGGTCCGATACGCAGTATTTT
TRBJ1-2,TRBV4-1,NA,NA,15,CASSQVGGQNYGYTF,TGCGCCAGCAGCCAAGTTGGTGGACAGAACTATGGCTACACCTTC
TRBJ2-1,TRBV14,NA,NA,12,CASSHRDNEQFF,TGTGCCAGCAGCCACAGGGACAATGAGCAGTTCTTC
TRBJ1-5,TRBV6-1,NA,NA,14,CASSEGWGNQPQHF,TGTGCCAGCAGTGAAGGGTGGGGGAATCAGCCCCAGCATTTT
TRBJ2-5,TRBV14,NA,NA,15,CASSQDPARQETQYF,TGTGCCAGCAGCCAAGATCCAGCGAGACAAGAGACCCAGTACTTC
TRBJ2-1,TRBV19,NA,NA,14,CASTTGTNYNEQFF,TGTGCCAGTACGACCGGGACAAACTACAATGAGCAGTTCTTC
TRBJ2-7,TRBV5-8,NA,NA,15,CASSLEGGDPYEQYF,TGTGCCAGCAGCTTGGAGGGGGGGGACCCCTACGAGCAGTACTTC
TRBJ2-7,TRBV2,NA,TRBD2,18,CASSENLSSGLAGHEQYF,TGTGCCAGCAGTGAAAACCTATCCAGCGGACTAGCGGGTCACGAGCAGTACTTC
TRBJ2-7,TRBV30,NA,NA,14,CAWDNGAGSNEQYF,TGTGCCTGGGATAACGGGGCGGGATCCAACGAGCAGTACTTC
TRBJ2-5,TRBV10-1,NA,TRBD1,14,CASSATGSQETQYF,TGCGCCAGCAGTGCGACAGGGAGTCAAGAGACCCAGTACTTC
TRBJ1-2,TRBV7-9,NA,NA,12,CASSQGTYGYTF,TGTGCCAGCAGCCAGGGTACCTATGGCTACACCTTC
TRBJ2-1,TRBV27,once,TRBD2,16,CASSLSAGGPYNEQFF,TGTGCCAGCAGTCTTTCAGCGGGAGGGCCTTACAATGAGCAGTTCTTC
TRBJ2-7,TRBV6-5,NA,TRBD2,13,CASGAGGPHEQYF,TGTGCCAGCGGGGCGGGAGGGCCCCACGAGCAGTACTTC
TRBJ2-2,TRBV7-9,once,TRBD2,17,CASSLARLALNTGELFF,TGTGCCAGCAGCTTAGCTCGACTAGCCCTAAACACCGGGGAGCTGTTTTTT
TRBJ2-2,TRBV9,NA,NA,12,CASSGTAGELFF,TGTGCCAGCAGTGGCACTGCCGGGGAGCTGTTTTTT
TRBJ2-7,TRBV19,NA,TRBD1,12,CASSTGDREQYF,TGTGCCAGTAGTACGGGGGACAGGGAGCAGTACTTC
TRBJ2-7,TRBV5-6,NA,NA,15,CASSSPGLAPNEQYF,TGTGCCAGCAGCTCACCGGGTCTCGCGCCCAACGAGCAGTACTTC
TRBJ2-7,TRBV27,NA,TRBD2,16,CASSLGTSGSTGEQYF,TGTGCCAGCAGTCTGGGGACTAGCGGGAGTACTGGCGAGCAGTACTTC
TRBJ1-1,TRBV27,NA,NA,14,CASSLYPSGTEAFF,TGTGCCAGCAGTTTATACCCATCGGGTACTGAAGCTTTCTTT
TRBJ1-1,TRBV25-1,NA,NA,11,CASSQNTEAFF,TGTGCCAGCAGTCAGAACACTGAAGCTTTCTTT
TRBJ2-7,TRBV5-1,NA,NA,12,CASSLEGHEQYF,TGCGCCAGCAGCCTGGAGGGCCACGAGCAGTACTTC
TRBJ2-1,TRBV28,NA,NA,13,CASSLFRGTEQFF,TGTGCCAGCAGTTTATTTAGGGGGACCGAGCAGTTCTTC
TRBJ2-5,TRBV7-9,NA,TRBD1,14,CASSIQGGGETQYF,TGTGCCAGCAGCATACAGGGGGGAGGAGAGACCCAGTACTTC
TRBJ2-3,TRBV5-1,NA,TRBD2,16,CASSPDRAGGGDTQYF,TGCGCCAGCAGCCCGGACCGAGCGGGAGGGGGAGATACGCAGTATTTT
TRBJ2-3,TRBV7-6,NA,NA,16,CASSSSTGFSTDTQYF,TGTGCCAGCAGCTCTAGCACAGGGTTTAGCACAGATACGCAGTATTTT
TRBJ2-1,TRBV4-1,NA,TRBD1,19,CASSQEGDRVFRSYNEQFF,TGCGCCAGCAGCCAAGAAGGGGACAGGGTTTTTCGTTCCTACAATGAGCAGTTCTTC
TRBJ2-1,TRBV7-2,NA,NA,16,CASTSRQEAGLNEQFF,TGTGCCAGCACCTCGAGACAGGAAGCGGGTTTAAATGAGCAGTTCTTC
TRBJ2-1,TRBV9,NA,TRBD1,15,CASSAGTGGWDEQFF,TGTGCCAGCAGCGCCGGGACAGGGGGTTGGGATGAGCAGTTCTTC